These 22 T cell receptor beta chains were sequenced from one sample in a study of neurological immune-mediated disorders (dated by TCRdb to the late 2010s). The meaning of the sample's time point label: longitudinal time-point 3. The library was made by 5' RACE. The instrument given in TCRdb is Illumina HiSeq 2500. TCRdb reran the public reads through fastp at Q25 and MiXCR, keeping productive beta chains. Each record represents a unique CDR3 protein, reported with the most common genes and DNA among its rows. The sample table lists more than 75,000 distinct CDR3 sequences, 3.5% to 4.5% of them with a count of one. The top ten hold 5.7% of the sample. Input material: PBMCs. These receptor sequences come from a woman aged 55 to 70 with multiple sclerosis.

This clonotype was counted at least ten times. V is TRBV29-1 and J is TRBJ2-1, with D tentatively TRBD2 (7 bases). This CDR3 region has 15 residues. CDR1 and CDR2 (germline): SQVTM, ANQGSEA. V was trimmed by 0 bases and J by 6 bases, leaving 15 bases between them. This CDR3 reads CSVEDPGGTLNEQFF. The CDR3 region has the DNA TGCAGCGTTGAAGATCCGGGGGGCACCCTCAATGAGCAGTTCTTC.

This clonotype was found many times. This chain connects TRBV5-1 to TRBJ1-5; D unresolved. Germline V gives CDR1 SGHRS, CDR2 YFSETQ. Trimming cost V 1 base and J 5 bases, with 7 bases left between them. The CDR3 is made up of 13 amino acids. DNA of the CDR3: TGCGCCAGCAGCTTGAGATGGGATCAGCCCCAGCATTTT. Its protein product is CASSLRWDQPQHF.

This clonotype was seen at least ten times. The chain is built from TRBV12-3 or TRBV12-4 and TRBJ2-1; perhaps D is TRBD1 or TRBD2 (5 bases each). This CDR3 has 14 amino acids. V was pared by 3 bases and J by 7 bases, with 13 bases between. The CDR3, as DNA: TGTGCCAGCAGTTTCTCCCTTGAGGGGAATGAGCAGTTCTTC. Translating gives CASSFSLEGNEQFF.

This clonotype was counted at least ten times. The CDR3 protein is CASSAFGQAAYNEQFF. Here the CDR3 DNA reads TGTGCCAGCAGCGCCTTTGGACAGGCCGCCTACAATGAGCAGTTCTTC. This chain connects TRBV5-6 to TRBJ2-1; TRBD1 matches 7 bases. The CDR3 has 16 residues. Germline CDR1 and CDR2: SGHDT and YYEEEE. V dropped 4 bases and J dropped 2; count of bases not matched to a gene: 9.

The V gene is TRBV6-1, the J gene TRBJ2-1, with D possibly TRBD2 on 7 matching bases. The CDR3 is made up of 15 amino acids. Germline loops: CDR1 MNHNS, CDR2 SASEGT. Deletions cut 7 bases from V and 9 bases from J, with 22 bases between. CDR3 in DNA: TGTGCCAGCACCCAGTGGGGGGGCCGAGCTAGTGAGCAGTTCTTC. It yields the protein CASTQWGGRASEQFF.

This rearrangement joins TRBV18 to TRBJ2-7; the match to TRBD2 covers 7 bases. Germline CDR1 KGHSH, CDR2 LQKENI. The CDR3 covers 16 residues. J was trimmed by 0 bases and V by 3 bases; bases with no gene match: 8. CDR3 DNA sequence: TGTGCCAGCTCACCTCTCATAGCGGGTCACTCCTACGAGCAGTACTTC. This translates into CASSPLIAGHSYEQYF.

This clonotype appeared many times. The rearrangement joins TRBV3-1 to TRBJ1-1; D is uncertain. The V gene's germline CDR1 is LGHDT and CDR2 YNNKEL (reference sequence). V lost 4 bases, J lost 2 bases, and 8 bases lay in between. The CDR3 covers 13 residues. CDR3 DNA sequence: TGTGCCAGCAGCCCGCCACATAACACTGAAGCTTTCTTT. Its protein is CASSPPHNTEAFF.

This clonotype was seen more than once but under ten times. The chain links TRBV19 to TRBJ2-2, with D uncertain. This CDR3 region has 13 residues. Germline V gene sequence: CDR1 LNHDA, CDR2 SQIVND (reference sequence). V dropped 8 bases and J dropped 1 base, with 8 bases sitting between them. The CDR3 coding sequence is TGTGCCAGTCGCCCCGGGAACACCGGGGAGCTGTTTTTT. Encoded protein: CASRPGNTGELFF.

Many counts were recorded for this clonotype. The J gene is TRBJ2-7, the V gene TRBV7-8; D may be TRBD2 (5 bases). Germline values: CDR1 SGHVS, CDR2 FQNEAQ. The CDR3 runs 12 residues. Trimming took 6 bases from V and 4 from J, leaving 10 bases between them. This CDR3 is CASRPRGYEQYF. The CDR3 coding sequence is TGTGCCAGCAGACCTCGAGGGTACGAGCAGTACTTC. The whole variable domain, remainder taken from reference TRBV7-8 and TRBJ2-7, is GAGVSQSPRYKVAKRGQDVALRCDPISGHVSLFWYQQALGQGPEFLTYFQNEAQLDKSGLPSDRFFAERPEGSVSTLKIQRTQQEDSAVYLCASRPRGYEQYFGPGTRLTVT.

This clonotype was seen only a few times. The CDR3 DNA reads as TGCGCCAGCAGTGATCAAGTAACTGAAGCTTTCTTT. Translated: CASSDQVTEAFF. The gene calls are TRBV10-1 and TRBJ1-1; no clear D. Germline CDR1 WNHNN, CDR2 SYGVQD (reference sequence). CDR3 length equals 12 residues. V was cut by 3 bases and J by 5 bases, with 7 bases left in between.

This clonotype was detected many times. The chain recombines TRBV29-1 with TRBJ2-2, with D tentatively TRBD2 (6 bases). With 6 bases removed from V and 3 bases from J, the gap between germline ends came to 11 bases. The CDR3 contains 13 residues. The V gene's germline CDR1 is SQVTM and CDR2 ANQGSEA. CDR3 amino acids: CSVRPGDTGELFF. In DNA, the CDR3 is TGCAGCGTACGACCGGGGGACACCGGGGAGCTGTTTTTT.

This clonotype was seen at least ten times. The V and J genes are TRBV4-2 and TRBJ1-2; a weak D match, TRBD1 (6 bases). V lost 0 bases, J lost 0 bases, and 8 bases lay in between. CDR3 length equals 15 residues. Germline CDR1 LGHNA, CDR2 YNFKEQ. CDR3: CASSQEGGTNYGYTF. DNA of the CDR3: TGTGCCAGCAGCCAAGAAGGGGGGACTAACTATGGCTACACCTTC.

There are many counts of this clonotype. The DNA of the CDR3 is TGCGCCAGCAGCTTCGGGGCAGAAGAGACCCAGTACTTC. Its protein is CASSFGAEETQYF. The chain employs TRBV4-1 and TRBJ2-5; D may match TRBD1 or TRBD2 (5 bases each). Trimming shortened V by 5 bases and J by 3 bases, and 10 bases separated the two germline ends. Germline CDR1 MGHRA, CDR2 YSYEKL. The length of the CDR3 is 13 residues.

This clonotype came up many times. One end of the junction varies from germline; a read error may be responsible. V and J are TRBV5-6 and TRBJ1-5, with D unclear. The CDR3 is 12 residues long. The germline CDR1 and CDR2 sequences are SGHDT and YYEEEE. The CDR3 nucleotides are TGCGCCAGCAGCTCTTCGGTTCAGCCCCAGCATTTT. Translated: CASSSSVQPQHF.

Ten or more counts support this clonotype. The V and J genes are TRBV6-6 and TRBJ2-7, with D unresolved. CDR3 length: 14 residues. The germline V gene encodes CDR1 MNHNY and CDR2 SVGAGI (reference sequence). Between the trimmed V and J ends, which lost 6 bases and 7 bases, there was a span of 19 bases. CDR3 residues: CASSTPHSAEEQYF. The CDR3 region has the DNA TGTGCCAGCAGCACTCCCCATAGTGCGGAGGAGCAGTACTTC.

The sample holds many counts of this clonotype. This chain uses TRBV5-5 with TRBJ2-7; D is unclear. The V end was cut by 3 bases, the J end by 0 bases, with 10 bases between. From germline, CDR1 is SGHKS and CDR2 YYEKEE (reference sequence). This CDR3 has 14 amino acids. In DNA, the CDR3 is TGTGCCAGCAGCTACCTCATGAGCTCCTACGAGCAGTACTTC. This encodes CASSYLMSSYEQYF.

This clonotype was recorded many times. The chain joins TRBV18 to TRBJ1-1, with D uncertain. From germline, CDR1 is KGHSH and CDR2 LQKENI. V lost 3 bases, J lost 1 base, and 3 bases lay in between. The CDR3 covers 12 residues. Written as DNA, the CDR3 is TGTGCCAGCTCACCCCAGAACACTGAAGCTTTCTTT. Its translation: CASSPQNTEAFF.

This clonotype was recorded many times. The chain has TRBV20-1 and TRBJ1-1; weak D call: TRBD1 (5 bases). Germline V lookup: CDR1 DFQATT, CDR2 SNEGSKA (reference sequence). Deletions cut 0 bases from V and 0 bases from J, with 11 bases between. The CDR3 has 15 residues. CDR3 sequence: CSAREQAGMNTEAFF. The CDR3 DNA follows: TGCAGTGCTAGAGAACAGGCAGGGATGAACACTGAAGCTTTCTTT.

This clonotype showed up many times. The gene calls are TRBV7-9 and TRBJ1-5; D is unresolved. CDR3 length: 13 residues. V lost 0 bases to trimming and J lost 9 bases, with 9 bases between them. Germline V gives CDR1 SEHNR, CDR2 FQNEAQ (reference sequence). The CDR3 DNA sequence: TGTGCCAGCAGCTTAGCAGGATCCGGGCCCCAGCATTTT. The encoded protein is CASSLAGSGPQHF.

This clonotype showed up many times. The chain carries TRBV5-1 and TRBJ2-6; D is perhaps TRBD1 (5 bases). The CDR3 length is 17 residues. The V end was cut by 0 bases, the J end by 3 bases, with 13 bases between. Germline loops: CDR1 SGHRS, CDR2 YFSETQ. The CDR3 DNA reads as TGCGCCAGCAGCTTGGTCCCGCAGGGCGGTGGGGCCAACGTCCTGACTTTC. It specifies CASSLVPQGGGANVLTF.

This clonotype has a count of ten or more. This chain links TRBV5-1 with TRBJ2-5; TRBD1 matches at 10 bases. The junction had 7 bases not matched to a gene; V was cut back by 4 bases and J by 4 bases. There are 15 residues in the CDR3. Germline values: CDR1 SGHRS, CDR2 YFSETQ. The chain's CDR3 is CASSAGTGVPETQYF. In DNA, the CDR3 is TGCGCCAGCAGCGCGGGGACAGGGGTTCCAGAGACCCAGTACTTC.

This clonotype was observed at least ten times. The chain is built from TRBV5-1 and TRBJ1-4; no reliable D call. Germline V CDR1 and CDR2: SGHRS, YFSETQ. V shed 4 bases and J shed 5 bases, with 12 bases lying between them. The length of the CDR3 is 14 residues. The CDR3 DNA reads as TGCGCCAGCAGCCCGGCTCACGGGAATGAAAAACTGTTTTTT. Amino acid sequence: CASSPAHGNEKLFF.